Sequencing of this TCR beta chain was carried out in a study of PD-1 blockade in classical Hodgkin lymphoma. The study, taken as a whole, reports: While CD8+ TCR diversity did not rise significantly by C4D1, CD4+ TCR diversity did.

Clones were read by immunoSEQ multiplex PCR, and TCRdb kept only the in-frame ones, dropping some. The sample has around 45,000 clones, approximately 79% seen once; the top ten hold around 2.8%. For this clone: Its antigen is unidentified.

Brentuximab vedotin exposure varied, and every patient relapsed after autologous stem cell transplantation. The V gene end was trimmed by 5 bases and the J gene end by 7 bases; junction bases not matched to a gene: 10. The CDR3 is 14 residues long. Germline lookup yields CDR1 SGHRS and CDR2 YFSETQ. The chain links TRBV5-1 to TRBJ1-2, with TRBD1 matching over 8 bases. This clonotype originated in a human donor with classical Hodgkin lymphoma. Specimen: peripheral blood mononuclear cells (PBMCs), collected before the second cycle of nivolumab. The CDR3 is CASSEDRAIRGYTF. DNA for the CDR3: TGCGCCAGCAGTGAGGACAGGGCGATTCGTGGCTACACCTTC.